Here is one T cell receptor beta chain with its context. The data originate from a study of blood T cell repertoires in COVID-19. Study summary: Specimens from acute and convalescent COVID-19 originated in the United States, Italy and Spain. Sample material is recorded as cDNA or gDNA derived from T cells, B-cell-depleted T cells, or PBMCs.

Per the authors' pipeline: It was from reference gene primer amplification that nucleated cell counts were estimated. Profiled with immunoSEQ multiplex PCR; TCRdb holds only in-frame clones, not every one. V, J and clone size derive from that table, while D and trimming were established from the DNA sequence. The data show 150,000 or so clones, roughly 80% seen once. Trimming shortened V by 4 bases and J by 6 bases, and 12 bases separated the two germline ends. The CDR3 runs to 13 residues. Germline assignment: CDR1 LNHDA and CDR2 SQIVND (reference sequence). This TCR was recovered from a woman aged 50 to 65 with active or convalescent COVID-19. Sequenced sample: peripheral blood. This chain joins TRBV19 and TRBJ1-1; the D is unclear. CDR3 protein: CASSTQDRAEAFF. CDR3 nucleotide sequence: TGTGCCAGTAGTACCCAGGATCGCGCTGAAGCTTTCTTT.